A single sample is the source of the 32 T cell receptor beta chains below, sequenced in a study of blood T cell repertoires in COVID-19. Clones were sequenced by immunoSEQ multiplex PCR, and TCRdb holds only the in-frame ones, with some missing. The sample has around 230,000 clones; approximately 86% are singletons. The sample taken for sequencing was PBMCs or T cells enriched from blood (not recorded which). These receptors originate from a young man with acute COVID-19.

The rearrangement uses TRBV7-9 and TRBJ2-7; TRBD2 agrees at 8 bases. The CDR3 loop spans 16 amino acids. V lost 5 bases to trimming and J lost 2 bases; unmatched junction nucleotides: 11. CDR1 is SEHNR and CDR2 is FQNEAQ in the germline V gene (reference sequence). The CDR3 region has the DNA TGTGCCAGCAGCGGACCGGGGGTAGCGGGAACCTACGAGCAGTACTTC. The encoded protein is CASSGPGVAGTYEQYF.

This clone was counted between two and nine times. The genes are TRBV7-9 and TRBJ2-1; TRBD1 aligns across 9 bases. The CDR3 consists of 15 residues. In germline, CDR1 is SEHNR, CDR2 FQNEAQ (reference sequence). The J segment lost 7 bases and the V segment lost 5 bases, leaving 9 bases of the junction unmatched. For the CDR3, the DNA is TGTGCCAGCAGCATGCAGGGACAGGGAGAGAATGAGCAGTTCTTC. It codes for CASSMQGQGENEQFF.

The chain has TRBV4-2 and TRBJ1-4, with D maybe TRBD1 (5 bases). This CDR3 has 14 residues. V was shortened by 4 bases and J by 8 bases, with 14 bases between the two germline ends. Germline-derived CDR1 and CDR2 are LGHNA and YNFKEQ. CDR3 sequence (DNA): TGTGCCAGCAGCCCGCGCCAGGGTGAAGAAAAACTGTTTTTT. As protein: CASSPRQGEEKLFF.

The chain couples TRBV12-3 or TRBV12-4 to TRBJ1-2, with D maybe TRBD1 (6 bases). The CDR3 is 13 residues long. V was cut by 3 bases and J by 6 bases, with 11 bases left in between. The CDR3 DNA follows: TGTGCCAGCAGTTTTTTGGGGGCCGATGGCTACACCTTC. This gives the protein CASSFLGADGYTF.

This chain links TRBV24-1 with TRBJ2-1, with D possibly TRBD2 on 6 matching bases. Between the trimmed V and J ends, which lost 8 bases and 5 bases, there was a span of 21 bases. CDR3 length: 16 amino acids. From germline, CDR1 is KGHDR and CDR2 SFDVKD. For the CDR3, the DNA is TGTGCCACCACCTCGAATCGGGACTCGGGGGACAATGAGCAGTTCTTC. It translates to CATTSNRDSGDNEQFF.

The chain combines TRBV12-5 with TRBJ2-1; TRBD2 matches at 9 bases. The CDR3 totals 18 residues. CDR1 is LGHNT and CDR2 is FRNRAP in the germline V gene. V lost 2 bases to trimming and J lost 7 bases; unmatched junction nucleotides: 15. The CDR3 here is CASGLQQKAGGRTNEQFF. The CDR3 bases are TGTGCTAGTGGTTTGCAACAGAAAGCGGGAGGCCGTACAAATGAGCAGTTCTTC.

The V and J genes are TRBV12-5 and TRBJ1-2, with D perhaps matching TRBD1 (5 bases). CDR1 is LGHNT, CDR2 FRNRAP, per germline. This CDR3 has 14 residues. V lost 10 bases and J 1 base, leaving 16 bases between the germline ends. The CDR3 spells CATQGVYDNYGYTF. In DNA, the CDR3 is TGTGCTACGCAGGGTGTATACGATAACTATGGCTACACCTTC. Combining the CDR3 with reference TRBV12-5 and TRBJ1-2 gives the whole variable domain DARVTQTPRHKVTEMGQEVTMRCQPILGHNTVFWYRQTMMQGLELLAYFRNRAPLDDSGMPKDRFSAEMPDATLATLKIQPSEPRDSAVYFCATQGVYDNYGYTFGSGTRLTVV.

The J gene is TRBJ1-4, the V gene TRBV28; 10 bases are shared with TRBD1. This CDR3 has 20 residues. J lost 0 bases, V lost 6 bases, and 16 bases had no gene match. Germline V gives CDR1 MDHEN, CDR2 SYDVKM. The CDR3 loop is CASSHYWDRGGRATNEKLFF. In DNA, the CDR3 is TGTGCCAGCAGCCACTACTGGGACAGGGGAGGACGGGCAACTAATGAAAAACTGTTTTTT.

This chain links TRBV6-5 with TRBJ1-1, with D unclear. CDR1 and CDR2 from the germline V gene are MNHEY and SVGAGI. The CDR3 totals 13 residues. Trimming stripped 8 bases from V and 6 bases from J, with 16 bases between. CDR3 coding DNA: TGTGCCAGCGGACGACCCATGAGGGCTGAAGCTTTCTTT. This codes for CASGRPMRAEAFF.

This chain uses TRBV6-2 or TRBV6-3 with TRBJ2-1; 8 nucleotides align to TRBD2. Per germline, CDR1 MNHEY and CDR2 SVGEGT. Losses at the gene ends were 2 bases for V and 2 bases for J; bases not matched to a gene: 5. The CDR3 contains 16 residues. In DNA, the CDR3 is TGTGCCAGCAGTTACCTAGCGGGCGCGACCTACAATGAGCAGTTCTTC. Encoded protein: CASSYLAGATYNEQFF.

This clone was found a few times. The rearrangement uses TRBV3-1 (or the pseudogene TRBV3-2) and TRBJ1-3; no definite D call. Germline V lookup: CDR1 LGHDT, CDR2 YNNKEL (reference sequence). This CDR3 region has 13 residues. V was shortened by 4 bases and J by 1 base, with 5 bases between the two germline ends. CDR3 sequence: CASSRGSGNTIYF. CDR3 nucleotides: TGTGCCAGCAGCCGAGGATCTGGAAACACCATATATTTT.

A single count supports this clone. J is TRBJ1-2 and V is TRBV5-6, with TRBD1 identical over 9 bases. CDR1 is SGHDT and CDR2 is YYEEEE in the germline V gene. The V and J ends lost 6 bases and 6 bases, in that order; junction bases with no gene match: 12. The CDR3 loop spans 15 amino acids. The CDR3 here is CASTDPGTGIHGYTF. The CDR3 nucleotides are TGTGCCAGCACCGACCCCGGGACAGGGATTCATGGCTACACCTTC.

J is TRBJ2-2 and V is TRBV7-9, with D uncertain. The CDR3 extends over 13 amino acids. CDR1 and CDR2 (germline): SEHNR, FQNEAQ (reference sequence). Trimming stripped 5 bases from V and 1 base from J, with 5 bases between. The CDR3 coding sequence is TGTGCCAGCAGCCCCAGGAACACCGGGGAGCTGTTTTTT. Translating it yields CASSPRNTGELFF.

The J gene is TRBJ1-2, the V gene TRBV28; D is undetermined. The germline gives CDR1 MDHEN, CDR2 SYDVKM. V was clipped by 6 bases and J by 3 bases, with 5 bases between them. This CDR3 is built from 11 residues. The CDR3 spells CASRQDYGYTF. CDR3 sequence (DNA): TGTGCCAGCAGGCAGGACTATGGCTACACCTTC.

The count of this clone is one. The V and J genes are TRBV15 and TRBJ1-1; TRBD1 is a possible D gene (6 bases). V was trimmed by 0 bases and J by 5 bases, leaving 22 bases between them. CDR1 LNHNV and CDR2 YYDKDF come from the germline V gene (reference sequence). The length of the CDR3 is 18 residues. CDR3 amino acids: CATSRDWATRTETTEAFF. The DNA for the CDR3 is TGTGCCACCAGCAGAGATTGGGCCACGAGGACAGAAACAACTGAAGCTTTCTTT.

This clone was seen just once. The V and J genes are TRBV12-3 or TRBV12-4 and TRBJ1-5; D ambiguous. V lost 8 bases and J lost 9, with 11 bases in between. The CDR3 has 11 amino acids. CDR3 loop: CASSGRGPQHF. As DNA, the CDR3 is TGTGCCAGCTCGGGTCGTGGGCCCCAGCATTTT.

The chain couples TRBV9 to TRBJ1-2; 8 nucleotides line up with TRBD1. This CDR3 has 17 residues. Per the germline V gene, CDR1 is SGDLS and CDR2 is YYNGEE. V shed 1 base, J shed 3 bases, and the junction held 11 bases outside the gene matches. CDR3 coding DNA: TGTGCCAGCAGCGTACTCCCCGGGACAGGAGACTACTATGGCTACACCTTC. It translates to CASSVLPGTGDYYGYTF.

The chain combines TRBV4-1 with TRBJ2-2, with a weak D call TRBD2 (6 bases). Germline loops: CDR1 MGHRA, CDR2 YSYEKL. This CDR3 region has 18 residues. V was trimmed by 3 bases and J by 1 base, leaving 18 bases between them. The DNA of the CDR3 is TGCGCCAGCAGCCAGGCCGCCGGGACTTTGGAGAACACCGGGGAGCTGTTTTTT. It translates to CASSQAAGTLENTGELFF.

The genes are TRBV4-3 and TRBJ2-7; perhaps TRBD2 as D (5 bases). Per the germline V gene, CDR1 is LGHNA and CDR2 is YSLEER. V lost 4 bases and J lost 0, with 13 bases in between. The CDR3 consists of 15 residues. The CDR3 nucleotides are TGCGCCAGCAGCCCCCAAGGAGCGGACTCCTACGAGCAGTACTTC. This gives the protein CASSPQGADSYEQYF.

This clone appeared a few times. The chain is built from TRBV7-8 and TRBJ1-1; TRBD1 matches at 8 bases. The J segment lost 1 base and the V segment lost 2 bases, leaving 3 bases of the junction unmatched. The length of the CDR3 is 15 residues. The germline V gene encodes CDR1 SGHVS and CDR2 FQNEAQ. The CDR3 reads CASSLSRGRNTEAFF. DNA for the CDR3: TGTGCCAGCAGCTTAAGCAGGGGGCGGAACACTGAAGCTTTCTTT.

The chain combines TRBV4-3 with TRBJ2-1; 10 nucleotides line up with TRBD2. The V segment lost 1 base and the J segment 8 bases; nucleotides outside the gene matches: 2. The CDR3 extends over 14 amino acids. Per germline, CDR1 LGHNA and CDR2 YSLEER. The CDR3 sequence: CASSQGGLAHEQFF. The CDR3 DNA reads TGCGCCAGCAGCCAAGGGGGACTAGCGCATGAGCAGTTCTTC.

V usage is TRBV6-4 and J usage is TRBJ2-1; the D gene is possibly TRBD2 (6 bases). CDR3 length: 16 amino acids. Per the germline V gene, CDR1 is MRHNA and CDR2 is SNTAGT. V dropped 5 bases and J dropped 0 bases, with 14 bases sitting between them. The CDR3 DNA sequence: TGTGCCAGCAGTAATACAGTGGGGGGCTCCTACAATGAGCAGTTCTTC. Translating gives CASSNTVGGSYNEQFF.

In its sample, this clone was seen a few times. V is TRBV7-9 and J is TRBJ2-1; 8 nucleotides line up with TRBD1. V lost 5 bases to trimming and J lost 2 bases; unmatched junction nucleotides: 2. Germline V lookup: CDR1 SEHNR, CDR2 FQNEAQ (reference sequence). The CDR3 length is 14 residues. The CDR3, as DNA: TGTGCCAGCAGCGGGACAGGAGCCTACAATGAGCAGTTCTTC. It codes for CASSGTGAYNEQFF.

The chain couples TRBV27 to TRBJ2-7, with D perhaps TRBD1 (5 bases). The germline CDR1 and CDR2 sequences are MNHEY and SMNVEV (reference sequence). The CDR3 has 15 residues. The V and J ends lost 6 bases and 5 bases respectively, with 20 bases between them. The CDR3: CASSPRQAGFNEQYF. In DNA, the CDR3 is TGTGCCAGCAGCCCCAGACAAGCAGGGTTCAACGAGCAGTACTTC.

This chain joins TRBV11-2 and TRBJ2-1; tentatively, D is TRBD2 (5 bases). The V gene lost 3 bases and the J gene lost 0 bases, with 18 bases spanning the gap. From germline, CDR1 is SGHAT and CDR2 FQNNGV. CDR3 length equals 18 residues. In nucleotides, the CDR3 is TGTGCCAGCAGCTTTGAGGGAGTCTTATCCCACTCCTACAATGAGCAGTTCTTC. Its translation is CASSFEGVLSHSYNEQFF.

The chain joins TRBV18 to TRBJ2-7, with 10 bases matching TRBD2. With V trimmed by 6 bases and J by 7 bases, 6 bases remained unmatched. In germline, CDR1 is KGHSH, CDR2 LQKENI. The CDR3 covers 13 residues. CDR3 nucleotide sequence: TGTGCCAGCTCGTCCGCAGCGGGGGGGGAGCAGTACTTC. Its protein product is CASSSAAGGEQYF.

The chain has TRBV11-2 and TRBJ1-2; 10 positions match TRBD1. With 4 bases clipped from V and 6 bases from J, the junction kept 5 bases outside the gene matches. Germline assignment: CDR1 SGHAT and CDR2 FQNNGV. This CDR3 is built from 14 residues. CDR3 sequence (DNA): TGTGCCAGCAGCTCTCGGACAGGGGGGGATGGCTACACCTTC. Its protein is CASSSRTGGDGYTF.

The V and J genes are TRBV2 and TRBJ2-2; 7 bases map to TRBD2. This CDR3 spans 16 amino acids. Germline values: CDR1 SNHLY, CDR2 FYNNEI. Unmatched junction bases numbered 10, after V lost 5 bases and J lost 4 bases. CDR3 DNA sequence: TGTGCCAGCAGTTACGTGGCGGGAGCCGGCACCGGGGAGCTGTTTTTT. Protein product: CASSYVAGAGTGELFF.

The chain carries TRBV19 and TRBJ1-5; TRBD1 might be the D (5 bases). V lost 9 bases and J 6 bases, leaving 12 bases between the germline ends. This CDR3 region has 12 residues. Germline assignment: CDR1 LNHDA and CDR2 SQIVND (reference sequence). The DNA of the CDR3 is TGTGCCAGCGACAGAACCGGTCAGCCCCAGCATTTT. It codes for CASDRTGQPQHF.

The chain combines TRBV4-1 with TRBJ1-6; 10 bases map to TRBD1. The germline V gene has CDR1 MGHRA and CDR2 YSYEKL. V was pared by 1 base and J by 8 bases, with 5 bases of the junction left unmatched. The CDR3 contains 16 residues. The CDR3 bases are TGCGCCAGCAGCCAAGTCCGGGACAGGGGCTATTCACCCCTCCACTTT. Translated, it gives CASSQVRDRGYSPLHF.

The chain recombines TRBV29-1 with TRBJ1-4, with 10 bases matching TRBD1. CDR3 length: 13 residues. With V trimmed by 7 bases and J by 6 bases, 5 bases remained unmatched. Germline CDR1 SQVTM, CDR2 ANQGSEA. DNA for the CDR3: TGCAGCGCCCGACAGGGGGCCTATGAAAAACTGTTTTTT. It codes for CSARQGAYEKLFF.

The chain has TRBV5-4 and TRBJ2-3, with 11 bases fitting TRBD2. The junction had 2 bases not matched to a gene; V was cut back by 0 bases and J by 5 bases. CDR3 size: 15 residues. Germline V CDR1 and CDR2: SGHNT, YYREEE (reference sequence). CDR3 amino acids: CASSLGLAGKDTQYF. CDR3 coding DNA: TGTGCCAGCAGCTTGGGACTAGCGGGAAAAGATACGCAGTATTTT.